This is a list of T cell receptor beta chains from one sample in a study of graft-versus-host responses after intestinal transplantation. Method: immunoSEQ multiplex PCR; TCRdb's copy keeps in-frame clones and lacks some. The sample lists tens of thousands of clones, 80% to 90% occurring once. What these receptors recognize is not known. Sample: unstimulated CD4+ T cells sorted from spleen or lymph node cells, taken before transplant. The receptors were gathered from a human donor who was the organ donor for an intestinal transplant. The CDR3 runs from the conserved cysteine through the conserved F or W.

j_call	v_call	cdr3_aa
TRBJ1-4	TRBV7-9	CASSLVGQGIEKLFF
TRBJ2-1	TRBV28	CASGGASGTVEQFF
TRBJ1-1	TRBV25-1	CASRTVNTEAFF
TRBJ2-1	TRBV7-2	CASSRRGELVIGSYNEQFF
TRBJ1-4	TRBV28	CASTLGGAVEKLFF
TRBJ2-7	TRBV20-1	CSADSYEQYF
TRBJ2-1	TRBV28	CASSLQDYNEQFF
TRBJ1-1	TRBV28	CASPPSLRRGATTEAFF
TRBJ2-2	TRBV6-1	CASSAGQGIPGELFF
TRBJ2-7	TRBV2	CASTGTGMGEQYF
TRBJ1-1	TRBV28	CASSWTHRANTEAFF
TRBJ1-2	TRBV6-5	CASSEVMGQYGYTF
TRBJ1-2	TRBV6-1	CASSALQGDYGYTF
TRBJ2-5	TRBV9	CASSPGTRGTSGYKETQYF
TRBJ1-2	TRBV5-1	CASSWGDRVVGYTF
TRBJ2-3	TRBV9	CASSANAPGADTQYF
TRBJ1-3	TRBV5-1	CASRRDRSTGNTIYF
TRBJ2-3	TRBV7-6	CASSSYGTTTDTQYF
TRBJ1-3	TRBV5-1	CASSAGPPGNTIYF
TRBJ2-7	TRBV10-3	CAISLAGAHEQYF
TRBJ1-2	TRBV2	CASILNLSYGYTF
TRBJ1-3	TRBV11-2	CASSLQLSGNTIYF
TRBJ2-3	TRBV10-2	CASGGRSTDTQYF
TRBJ1-2	TRBV20-1	CSAGDRGYTF
TRBJ2-2	TRBV6-6	CASSKLGGELFF
TRBJ1-3	TRBV5-5	CASSSTGSRSGNTIYF
TRBJ2-2	TRBV6-5	CASMETSNTGELFF
TRBJ2-1	TRBV9	CASNRDSGGQGEQFF
TRBJ2-7	TRBV9	CASSVASETSGYEQYF
TRBJ2-1	TRBV27	CASTTLAGDNEQFF
TRBJ2-2	TRBV27	CASTPLAGVPGELFF
TRBJ2-5	TRBV5-4	CASSPPRREGETQYF
TRBJ1-1	TRBV7-2	CASSLAPQTEAFF